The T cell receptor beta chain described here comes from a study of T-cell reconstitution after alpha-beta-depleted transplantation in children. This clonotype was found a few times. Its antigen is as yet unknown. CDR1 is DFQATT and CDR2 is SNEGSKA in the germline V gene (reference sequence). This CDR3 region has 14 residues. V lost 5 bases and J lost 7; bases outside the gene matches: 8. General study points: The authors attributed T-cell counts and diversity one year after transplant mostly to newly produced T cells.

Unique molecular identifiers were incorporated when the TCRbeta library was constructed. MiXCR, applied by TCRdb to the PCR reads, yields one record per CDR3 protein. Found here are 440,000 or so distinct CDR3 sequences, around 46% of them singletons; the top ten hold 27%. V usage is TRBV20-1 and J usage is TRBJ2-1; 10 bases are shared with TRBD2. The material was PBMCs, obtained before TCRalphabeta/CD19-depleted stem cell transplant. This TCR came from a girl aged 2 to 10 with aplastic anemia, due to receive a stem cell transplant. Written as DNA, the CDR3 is TGCAGTGCTGTACGATCGACTAGCGGGAATGAGCAGTTCTTC. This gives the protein CSAVRSTSGNEQFF.